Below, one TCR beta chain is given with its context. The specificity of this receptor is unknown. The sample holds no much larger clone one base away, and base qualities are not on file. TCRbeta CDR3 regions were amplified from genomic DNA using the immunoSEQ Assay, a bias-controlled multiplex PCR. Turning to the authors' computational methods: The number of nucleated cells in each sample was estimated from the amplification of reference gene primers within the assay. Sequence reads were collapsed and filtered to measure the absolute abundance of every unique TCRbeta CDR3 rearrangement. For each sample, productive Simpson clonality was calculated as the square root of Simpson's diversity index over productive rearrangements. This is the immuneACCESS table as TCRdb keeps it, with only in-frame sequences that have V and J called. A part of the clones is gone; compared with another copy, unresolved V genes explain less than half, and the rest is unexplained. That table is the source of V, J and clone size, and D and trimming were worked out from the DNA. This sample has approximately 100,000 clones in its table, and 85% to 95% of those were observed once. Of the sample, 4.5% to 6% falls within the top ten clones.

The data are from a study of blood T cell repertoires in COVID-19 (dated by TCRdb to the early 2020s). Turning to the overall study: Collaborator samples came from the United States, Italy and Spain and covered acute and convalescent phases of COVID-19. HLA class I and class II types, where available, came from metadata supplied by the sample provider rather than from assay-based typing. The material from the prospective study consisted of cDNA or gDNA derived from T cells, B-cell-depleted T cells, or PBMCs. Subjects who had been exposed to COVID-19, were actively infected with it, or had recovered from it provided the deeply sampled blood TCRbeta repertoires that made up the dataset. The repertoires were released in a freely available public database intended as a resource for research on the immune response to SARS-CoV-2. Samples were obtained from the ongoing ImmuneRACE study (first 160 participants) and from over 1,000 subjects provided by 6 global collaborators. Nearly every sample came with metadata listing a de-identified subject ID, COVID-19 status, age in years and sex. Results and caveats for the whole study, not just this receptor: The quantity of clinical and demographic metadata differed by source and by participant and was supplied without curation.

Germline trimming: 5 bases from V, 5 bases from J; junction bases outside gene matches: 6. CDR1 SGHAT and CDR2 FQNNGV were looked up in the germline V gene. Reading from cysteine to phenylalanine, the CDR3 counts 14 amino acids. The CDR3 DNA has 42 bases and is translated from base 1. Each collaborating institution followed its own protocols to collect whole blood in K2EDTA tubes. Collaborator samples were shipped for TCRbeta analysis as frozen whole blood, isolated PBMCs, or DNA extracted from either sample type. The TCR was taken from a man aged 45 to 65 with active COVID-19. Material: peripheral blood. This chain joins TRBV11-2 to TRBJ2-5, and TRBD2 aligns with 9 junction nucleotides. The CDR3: CASSPLAGWETQYF. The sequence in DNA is TGTGCCAGCAGCCCCCTAGCGGGATGGGAGACCCAGTACTTC. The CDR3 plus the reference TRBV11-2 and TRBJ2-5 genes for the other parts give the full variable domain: EAGVAQSPRYKIIEKRQSVAFWCNPISGHATLYWYQQILGQGPKLLIQFQNNGVVDDSQLPKDRFSAERLKGVDSTLKIQPAKLEDSAVYLCASSPLAGWETQYFGPGTRLLVL.